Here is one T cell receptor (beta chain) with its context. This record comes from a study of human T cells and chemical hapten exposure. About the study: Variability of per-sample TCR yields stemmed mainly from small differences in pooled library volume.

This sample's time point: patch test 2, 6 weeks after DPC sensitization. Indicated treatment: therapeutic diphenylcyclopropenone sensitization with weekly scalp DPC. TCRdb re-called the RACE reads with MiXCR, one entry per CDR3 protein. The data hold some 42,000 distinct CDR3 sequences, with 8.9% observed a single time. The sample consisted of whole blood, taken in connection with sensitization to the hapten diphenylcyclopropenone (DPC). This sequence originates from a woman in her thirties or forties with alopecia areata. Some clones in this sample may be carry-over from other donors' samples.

The CDR3 bases are TGTGCCAGCACCGGTGGGGCCGGCGACGAGCAGTACTTC. It specifies CASTGGAGDEQYF. The V gene is TRBV5-4, the J gene TRBJ2-7, with a possible D match to TRBD1 (5 bases). Germline CDR1 reads SGHNT; CDR2 reads YYREEE (reference sequence). This CDR3 is 13 amino acids long. The V end lost 6 bases, the J end lost 5 bases, and 15 bases lay between the germline ends.